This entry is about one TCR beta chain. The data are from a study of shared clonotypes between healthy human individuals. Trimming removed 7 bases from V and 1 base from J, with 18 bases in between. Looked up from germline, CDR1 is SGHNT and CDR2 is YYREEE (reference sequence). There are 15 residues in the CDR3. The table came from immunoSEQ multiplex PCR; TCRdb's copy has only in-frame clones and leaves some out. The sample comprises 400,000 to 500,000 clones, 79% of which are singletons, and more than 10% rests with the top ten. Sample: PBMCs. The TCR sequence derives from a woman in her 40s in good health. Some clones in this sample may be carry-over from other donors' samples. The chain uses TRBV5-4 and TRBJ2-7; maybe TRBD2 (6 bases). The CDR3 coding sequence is TGTGCCAGCCGGGACTGGGGGTTAAGGTCCTACGAGCAGTACTTC. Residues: CASRDWGLRSYEQYF.